This T cell receptor (beta chain) derives from a study of identical twins. Study conclusions and caveats: The study reached conclusions through statistical analysis that was cross-sectional, not following the same donors.

Template switching created a universal primer site, and the cDNA included unique molecular identifiers. TCRdb passed the 5' RACE reads through MiXCR, listing each CDR3 protein once. This sample yields roughly 770,000 distinct CDR3 sequences, of which 15% to 20% are seen a single time; less than 15% belongs to the top ten. The V gene end was trimmed by 1 base and the J gene end by 2 bases; junction bases not matched to a gene: 10. The CDR3 runs to 18 residues. Germline CDR1 is SGHAT and CDR2 is FQDESV (reference sequence). This clonotype was counted a few times. Its target is unknown. This sample also appeared in a second study, on T cells expressing NK-cell markers. Per that study: In the group of eight sequenced donors, seven were HCMV-seropositive and one was seronegative. Only alpha-beta TCR T cells were sorted in several experiments, using an anti-gamma-delta TCR antibody.

The clonotype originates from a woman aged 18-35 years in good health. The sequenced sample consisted of PBMCs. V gene TRBV11-1 combines with J gene TRBJ2-3; TRBD2 matches at 9 bases. The CDR3 DNA is TGTGCCAGCAGCTTAGGAGCGGGGGGACAACTTTTCACAGATACGCAGTATTTT. Translation gives CASSLGAGGQLFTDTQYF. Full variable domain (outside the CDR3, taken from reference TRBV11-1 and TRBJ2-3): EAEVAQSPRYKITEKSQAVAFWCDPISGHATLYWYRQILGQGPELLVQFQDESVVDDSQLPKDRFSAERLKGVDSTLKIQPAELGDSAMYLCASSLGAGGQLFTDTQYFGPGTRLTVL.